The next 18 T cell receptor beta chains were all read from a single sample in a study of human T cells and chemical hapten exposure (dated by TCRdb to about 2021). Taken with the paper, the label for time point translates to: patch test 1, 2 weeks after DPC sensitization. The treatment or condition label of this sample denotes: therapeutic diphenylcyclopropenone sensitization with weekly scalp DPC. The library was made by RACE. Reads for this sample came from a NextSeq 500. Using fastp at Q25 and MiXCR, TCRdb reprocessed the public reads and kept productive beta chains. Each record represents a unique CDR3 protein, reported with the most common genes and DNA among its rows. The sample records tens of thousands of distinct CDR3 sequences, around 10% of which are singletons. The leading ten clones occupy 3% to 4% of the sample. Source: whole blood, taken in connection with sensitization to the hapten diphenylcyclopropenone (DPC). These TCRs come from a woman aged 40 to 50 with alopecia areata. Some clones in this sample may be carry-over from other donors' samples.

V gene TRBV2 combines with J gene TRBJ1-2, with D possibly being TRBD1 (5 bases). This CDR3 region has 12 residues. Germline-derived CDR1 and CDR2 are SNHLY and FYNNEI. The germline V and J ends were trimmed by 6 bases and 2 bases, with 7 bases remaining between them. Here the CDR3 reads CASSDRNYGYTF. DNA of the CDR3: TGTGCCAGCAGCGACAGAAACTATGGCTACACCTTC.

In its sample, this clonotype was seen many times. The chain combines TRBV28 with TRBJ2-3; perhaps TRBD1 as D (6 bases). CDR3 length: 13 amino acids. Germline CDR1 is MDHEN and CDR2 is SYDVKM. V lost 10 bases and J 3 bases, leaving 14 bases between the germline ends. CDR3 region: CATETGKTDTQYF. CDR3 nucleotides: TGTGCCACCGAAACAGGGAAAACAGATACGCAGTATTTT.

This sequence joins TRBV29-1 and TRBJ1-1; no reliable D call. Germline CDR1 and CDR2: SQVTM and ANQGSEA. There are 13 residues in the CDR3. The V and J ends lost 4 bases and 4 bases respectively, with 13 bases between them. Written as DNA, the CDR3 is TGCAGCGTTGGTCAGATGCGGGGCACTGAAGCTTTCTTT. Residues: CSVGQMRGTEAFF.

The rearrangement joins TRBV13 to TRBJ2-1; 8 bases align to TRBD1. Germline loops: CDR1 PRHDT, CDR2 FYEKMQ (reference sequence). This CDR3 region has 14 residues. J gave up 8 bases and V 4 bases, and 7 bases lay outside the gene matches. This CDR3 is CASSSMTGEDEQFF. The CDR3 nucleotides are TGTGCCAGCAGCTCGATGACAGGGGAGGATGAGCAGTTCTTC.

Turning to this clonotype: A much larger clone is a single base away; this may be a read error. The J gene is TRBJ2-1, the V gene TRBV6-2 or TRBV6-3; maybe TRBD2 (6 bases). The germline V gene encodes CDR1 MNHEY and CDR2 SVGEGT. Trimming shortened V by 7 bases and J by 5 bases, and 21 bases separated the two germline ends. This CDR3 is built from 16 residues. The CDR3 region is CASTFLSWGVDNEQFF. In DNA form, the CDR3 reads TGTGCCAGCACTTTCCTCTCGTGGGGGGTCGACAATGAGCAGTTCTTC.

This clonotype appeared a few times. The chain links TRBV6-6 to TRBJ1-5, with D perhaps TRBD1 (5 bases). CDR1 and CDR2 from the germline V gene are MNHNY and SVGAGI (reference sequence). The CDR3 spans 16 residues. V was pared by 5 bases and J by 3 bases, with 17 bases between. The CDR3 spells CASSPGSYGLNQPQHF. The CDR3, as DNA: TGTGCCAGCAGTCCAGGGTCCTACGGCCTCAATCAGCCCCAGCATTTT.

This clonotype was detected ten times or more. This chain connects TRBV3-2 to TRBJ1-2; TRBD1, the D gene given by the table, was not confirmed from the DNA. TRBV3-2 is a pseudogene. The CDR3 loop spans 19 amino acids. CDR3 DNA sequence: TGTGCCAGCAGCCAAGATGCGAGTTTTTACAGGGTGGGGATCTACGGCTACACCTTC. It encodes CASSQDASFYRVGIYGYTF.

This clonotype was observed a handful of times. The V and J genes are TRBV29-1 and TRBJ1-1; possibly TRBD1 for D (6 bases). The CDR3 is made up of 14 amino acids. In germline, CDR1 is SQVTM, CDR2 ANQGSEA. Trimming removed 6 bases at V and 3 bases at J, with 17 bases between. The CDR3 loop reads CSVMEQGGDTEAFF. The CDR3 DNA is TGCAGCGTCATGGAACAGGGAGGGGACACTGAAGCTTTCTTT.

This clonotype was observed a few times. The V and J genes are TRBV28 and TRBJ1-1, with D perhaps TRBD1 (6 bases). The V gene's germline CDR1 is MDHEN and CDR2 SYDVKM. This CDR3 is 11 amino acids long. The V and J ends lost 7 bases and 4 bases respectively, with 7 bases between them. The CDR3 region is CASTRGTEAFF. The CDR3 coding sequence is TGTGCCAGCACCAGGGGCACTGAAGCTTTCTTT.

This clonotype came up many times. The V call is TRBV3-1, the J call TRBJ2-5; tentative D call: TRBD1 (6 bases). This CDR3 is 15 amino acids long. Germline V CDR1 and CDR2: LGHDT, YNNKEL (reference sequence). V lost 3 bases and J 4 bases, leaving 15 bases between the germline ends. CDR3 nucleotide sequence: TGTGCCAGCAGCCACGGATTTGGGGGCGGAGAGACCCAGTACTTC. It encodes CASSHGFGGGETQYF.

The sample holds many counts of this clonotype. This chain links TRBV6-6 with TRBJ1-5; D might be TRBD1 (5 bases). Trimming removed 2 bases at V and 5 bases at J, with 13 bases between. Germline-derived CDR1 and CDR2 are MNHNY and SVGAGI (reference sequence). This CDR3 spans 15 amino acids. The chain's CDR3 is CASSYGDFSHQPQHF. The DNA of the CDR3 is TGTGCCAGCAGTTACGGGGACTTCTCTCATCAGCCCCAGCATTTT.

This clonotype came up many times. The chain recombines TRBV7-9 with TRBJ2-5; 9 bases are a match to TRBD1. V lost 5 bases, J lost 6 bases, and 7 bases stayed unmatched. Germline lookup yields CDR1 SEHNR and CDR2 FQNEAQ (reference sequence). The CDR3 is 14 amino acids. CDR3 in DNA: TGTGCCAGCAGCCTCTCGACAGGGGGACAGACCCAGTACTTC. This codes for CASSLSTGGQTQYF.

This clonotype was seen repeatedly, ten times or more. V is TRBV11-2 and J is TRBJ1-1; no definite D call. Between the trimmed V and J ends, which lost 5 bases and 4 bases, there was a span of 17 bases. Germline V CDR1 and CDR2: SGHAT, FQNNGV. The CDR3 sequence is 15 residues long. This chain's CDR3 is CASSPKGYSGTEAFF. The CDR3 bases are TGTGCCAGCAGCCCGAAGGGCTATTCGGGCACTGAAGCTTTCTTT.

This clonotype was picked up many times. The rearrangement joins TRBV7-6 to TRBJ2-1, with D possibly TRBD2 on 7 matching bases. Germline assignment: CDR1 SGHVS and CDR2 FNYEAQ. Trimming cost V 4 bases and J 8 bases, with 15 bases left between them. The CDR3 has 14 amino acids. The CDR3 region is CASSSFGGGYEQFF. The CDR3 nucleotides read TGTGCCAGCAGCTCCTTTGGGGGGGGCTATGAGCAGTTCTTC. The variable domain in full, with the rest retrieved from reference TRBV7-6 and TRBJ2-1, is GAGVSQSPRYKVTKRGQDVALRCDPISGHVSLYWYRQALGQGPEFLTYFNYEAQQDKSGLPNDRFSAERPEGSISTLTIQRTEQRDSAMYRCASSSFGGGYEQFFGPGTRLTVL.

There are many counts of this clonotype. The chain has TRBV6-5 and TRBJ1-4; tentative D call: TRBD1 (5 bases). In germline, CDR1 is MNHEY, CDR2 SVGAGI. This CDR3 contains 15 residues. V lost 5 bases, J lost 8 bases, and 18 bases lay in between. CDR3 DNA sequence: TGTGCCAGCAGTCAACTGGGGGGAGCAGAAGAAAAACTGTTTTTT. Translation: CASSQLGGAEEKLFF.

This clonotype was seen more than once but under ten times. The CDR3 DNA sequence: TGTGCCAGCAGTTACCCGACCGGGACAGGGATAGGTGAGCAGTTCTTC. Amino acid sequence: CASSYPTGTGIGEQFF. V and J are TRBV6-6 and TRBJ2-1; 9 bases are shared with TRBD1. This CDR3 spans 16 amino acids. V dropped 2 bases and J dropped 9; count of bases not matched to a gene: 11. Germline-derived CDR1 and CDR2 are MNHNY and SVGAGI (reference sequence).

This clonotype has ten or more counts. The chain combines TRBV20-1 with TRBJ2-2; the match to TRBD1 covers 10 bases. V dropped 3 bases and J dropped 7; count of bases not matched to a gene: 5. This CDR3 region has 14 residues. CDR1 and CDR2 (germline): DFQATT, SNEGSKA (reference sequence). CDR3: CSARAGTGVGELFF. CDR3 DNA: TGCAGTGCTAGGGCCGGGACAGGGGTCGGGGAGCTGTTTTTT.

There are many counts of this clonotype. The J gene is TRBJ2-7, the V gene TRBV6-2 or TRBV6-3; 9 bases map to TRBD2. This CDR3 has 14 amino acids. CDR1 and CDR2 (germline): MNHEY, SVGEGT. V trimming: 7 bases; J trimming: 6 bases; junction bases outside the gene matches: 10. In DNA, the CDR3 is TGTGCCAGCACCGGCGGGGGGGCTAGCGGCGAGCAGTACTTC. Protein product: CASTGGGASGEQYF.